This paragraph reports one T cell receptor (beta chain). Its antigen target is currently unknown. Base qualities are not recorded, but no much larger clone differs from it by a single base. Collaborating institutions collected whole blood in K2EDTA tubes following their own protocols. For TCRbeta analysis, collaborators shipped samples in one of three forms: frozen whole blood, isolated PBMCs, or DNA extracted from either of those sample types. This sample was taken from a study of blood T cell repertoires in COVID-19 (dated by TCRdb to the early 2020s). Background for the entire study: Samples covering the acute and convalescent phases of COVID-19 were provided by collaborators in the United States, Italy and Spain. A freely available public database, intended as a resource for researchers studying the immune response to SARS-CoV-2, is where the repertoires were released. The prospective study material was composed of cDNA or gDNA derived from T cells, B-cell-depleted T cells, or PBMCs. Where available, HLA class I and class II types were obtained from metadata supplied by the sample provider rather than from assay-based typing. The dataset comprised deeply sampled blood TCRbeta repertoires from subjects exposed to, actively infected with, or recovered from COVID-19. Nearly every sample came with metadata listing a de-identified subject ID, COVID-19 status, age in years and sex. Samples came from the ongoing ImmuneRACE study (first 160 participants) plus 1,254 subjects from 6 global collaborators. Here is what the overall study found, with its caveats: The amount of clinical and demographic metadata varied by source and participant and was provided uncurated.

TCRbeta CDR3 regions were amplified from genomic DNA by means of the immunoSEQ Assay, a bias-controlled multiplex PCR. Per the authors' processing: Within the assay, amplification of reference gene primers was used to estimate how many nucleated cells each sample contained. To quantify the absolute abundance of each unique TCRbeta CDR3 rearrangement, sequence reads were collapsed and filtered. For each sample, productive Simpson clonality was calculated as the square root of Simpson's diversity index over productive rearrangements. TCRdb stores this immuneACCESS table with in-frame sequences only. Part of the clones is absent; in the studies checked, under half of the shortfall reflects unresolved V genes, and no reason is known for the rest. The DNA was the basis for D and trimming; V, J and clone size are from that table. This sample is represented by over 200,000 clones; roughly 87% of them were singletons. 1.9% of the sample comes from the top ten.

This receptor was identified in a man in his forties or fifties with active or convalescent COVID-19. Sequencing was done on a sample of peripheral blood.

The CDR3 protein: CASSLLEGYYGYTF. The DNA is TGTGCCAGCAGCCTCCTGGAGGGATACTATGGCTACACCTTC. The chain is made from TRBV5-6 and TRBJ1-2, with no D gene named confidently. In the germline V gene, CDR1 corresponds to SGHDT and CDR2 to YYEEEE. Trimming removed 4 bases from V and 3 bases from J, leaving 13 bases between the germline ends. The CDR3 spans 14 residues, from the cysteine through the phenylalanine. Only the CDR3 DNA stays, 42 bases, in frame from base 1. With the rest looked up from the reference TRBV5-6 and TRBJ1-2 genes rather than sequenced, the full variable domain is DAGVTQSPTHLIKTRGQQVTLRCSPKSGHDTVSWYQQALGQGPQFIFQYYEEEERQRGNFPDRFSGHQFPNYSSELNVNALLLGDSALYLCASSLLEGYYGYTFGSGTRLTVV.